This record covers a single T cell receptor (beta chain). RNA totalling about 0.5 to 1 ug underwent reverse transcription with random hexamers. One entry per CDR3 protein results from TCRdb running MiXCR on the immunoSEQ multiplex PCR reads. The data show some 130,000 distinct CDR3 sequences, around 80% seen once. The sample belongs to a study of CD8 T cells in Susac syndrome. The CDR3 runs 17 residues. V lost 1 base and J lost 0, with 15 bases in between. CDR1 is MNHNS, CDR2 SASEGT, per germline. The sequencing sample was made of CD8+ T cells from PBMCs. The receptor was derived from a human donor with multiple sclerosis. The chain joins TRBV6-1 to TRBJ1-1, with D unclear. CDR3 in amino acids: CASSEVGPGSMNTEAFF. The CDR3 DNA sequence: TGTGCCAGCAGTGAAGTAGGGCCGGGGAGCATGAACACTGAAGCTTTCTTT.